This T cell receptor (beta chain) was captured in a study of technical replicates of blood from several donors. The repertoire was sequenced with immunoSEQ multiplex PCR; TCRdb's copy has only in-frame clones and lacks some. This table holds around 50,000 clones, 80% to 95% found once. Deletions cut 0 bases from V and 0 bases from J, with 15 bases between. The CDR3 runs to 18 residues. The V gene's germline CDR1 is LGHNA and CDR2 YNFKEQ. This TCR came from a human donor in good health. Some clones in this sample may be carry-over from other donors' samples. The source material was PBMCs. The chain couples TRBV4-2 to TRBJ1-3; D ambiguous. Here the CDR3 DNA reads TGTGCCAGCAGCCAAGATTGGGAGGTAGTCCTCTCTGGAAACACCATATATTTT. Protein: CASSQDWEVVLSGNTIYF.